This T cell receptor (beta chain) originates from a study of control samples from healthy donors and cancer patients. Libraries were prepared by immunoSEQ multiplex PCR; TCRdb keeps only in-frame clonotypes and omits some of them. The repertoire holds some 120,000 clones, with 75% to 90% as singletons. This TCR derives from a woman aged 45-65 years with colorectal cancer. The material sequenced was PBMCs.

Here the CDR3 DNA reads TGTGCCAGCAGTGAACGAGACAGGCCCTATGGCTACACCTTC. This encodes CASSERDRPYGYTF. The chain uses TRBV25-1 and TRBJ1-2; the D gene is possibly TRBD1 (6 bases). Trimming removed 2 bases from V and 4 bases from J, with 11 bases in between. Germline-derived CDR1 and CDR2 are MGHDK and SYGVNS. This CDR3 spans 14 amino acids.